The rows below give T cell receptor beta chains drawn from one sample of a study of identical twins. MiXCR, run by TCRdb on the 5' RACE reads, gives a single entry per CDR3 protein. The top ten hold about 2.7% of the sample, which has approximately 500,000 distinct CDR3 sequences, 24% seen once. The data also belong to a second study, concerning T cells expressing NK-cell markers.

The specimen was CD4+ T cells sorted from blood. These receptors all come from a woman aged 18-30 years in good health. CDR3s include the opening cysteine and the closing phenylalanine or tryptophan. The order of the fields is J gene, D gene, V gene, clone size, CDR3 protein, CDR3 DNA. The D gene is left open where the match is weak. The size of a clone is reported for some rows only, either as once, few or many, or as a class for expanded clones.

>TRBJ2-7|TRBD1|TRBV27|few
CASSLIGQEDEQYF
TGTGCCAGCAGTTTAATCGGACAGGAGGACGAGCAGTACTTC
>TRBJ2-7|-|TRBV5-1|-
CASSLATSTYEQYF
TGCGCCAGCAGCTTGGCCACGTCAACATACGAGCAGTACTTC
>TRBJ2-2|-|TRBV5-5|once
CASSLRGRTNTGELFF
TGTGCCAGCAGCTTGCGGGGACGGACGAACACCGGGGAGCTGTTTTTT
>TRBJ2-2|-|TRBV7-2|-
CASSLVIWGTGELFF
TGTGCCAGCAGCTTAGTTATTTGGGGGACCGGGGAGCTGTTTTTT
>TRBJ2-5|-|TRBV15|few
CATSRDRKETQYF
TGTGCCACCAGCAGAGATCGCAAAGAGACCCAGTACTTC
>TRBJ1-4|-|TRBV27|few
CASSLSYGGWEKLFF
TGTGCCAGCAGTTTATCGTACGGGGGATGGGAAAAACTGTTTTTT
>TRBJ2-3|TRBD2|TRBV12-3/TRBV12-4|-
CASSSPLLASTDTQYF
TGTGCCAGCAGTAGCCCCTTACTAGCGAGCACAGATACGCAGTATTTT
>TRBJ1-3|-|TRBV5-5|few
CASSVGMGGNTIYF
TGTGCCAGCAGCGTCGGGATGGGGGGAAACACCATATATTTT
>TRBJ1-2|-|TRBV20-1|few
CSASREYGYTF
TGCAGTGCTAGTCGGGAATATGGCTACACCTTC
>TRBJ1-5|-|TRBV18|few
CASSRGNQPQHF
TGTGCCAGCTCGAGGGGCAATCAGCCCCAGCATTTT
>TRBJ1-2|-|TRBV2|-
CASSARTANYGYTF
TGTGCCAGCAGTGCCCGGACAGCTAACTATGGCTACACCTTC
>TRBJ1-1|TRBD1|TRBV20-1|few
CSARGDRGNTEAFF
TGCAGTGCTAGAGGGGACAGGGGGAACACTGAAGCTTTCTTT
>TRBJ2-7|-|TRBV20-1|-
CSARAREDYEQYF
TGCAGTGCTAGAGCCAGGGAGGACTACGAGCAGTACTTC
>TRBJ2-3|-|TRBV12-2|-
CASRRPTSGKSTDTQYF
TGTGCAAGTCGGCGTCCGACTAGCGGGAAGAGCACAGATACGCAGTATTTT
>TRBJ2-3|TRBD2|TRBV12-3/TRBV12-4|few
CASSLRGEDTQYF
TGTGCCAGCAGCTTACGGGGGGAAGATACGCAGTATTTT
>TRBJ1-1|TRBD1|TRBV11-2|-
CASSLGWDRGVMNTEAFF
TGTGCCAGCAGCTTAGGATGGGACAGGGGGGTCATGAACACTGAAGCTTTCTTT
>TRBJ1-2|-|TRBV7-2|many
CASSSIWADSNYGYTF
TGTGCCAGCAGCTCGATTTGGGCAGACTCTAACTATGGCTACACCTTC
>TRBJ2-3|TRBD2|TRBV11-2|-
CASSWTSGGVDTQYF
TGTGCCAGCAGCTGGACTAGCGGGGGGGTAGATACGCAGTATTTT
>TRBJ1-1|-|TRBV3-1|many
CASSLGTAPTEAFF
TGTGCCAGCAGCCTCGGGACGGCCCCCACTGAAGCTTTCTTT
>TRBJ2-1|-|TRBV10-3|few
CAISGVVNEQFF
TGTGCCATCAGTGGCGTCGTCAATGAGCAGTTCTTC
>TRBJ2-5|TRBD2|TRBV7-9|-
CASSPAGREGETQYF
TGTGCCAGCAGCCCCGCCGGGAGGGAAGGCGAGACCCAGTACTTC
>TRBJ2-7|-|TRBV28|few
CASSGSLRYEQYF
TGTGCCAGCAGTGGCTCACTCCGCTACGAGCAGTACTTC